This entry is about one TCR beta chain. Its antigen is unidentified. By flow cytometry, patients selected for sequencing had shown an expansion of CD8+CD57+ cells. The patients, all of them, had severe acquired aplastic anemia. The source of the sample is a study of CD8+CD57+ T cells in acquired aplastic anemia. Study-wide background: Mean yield of DNA from sorted CD4+ and CD8+ cells was roughly 3.1 ug.

The CDR3 contains 14 residues. V lost 1 base and J 9 bases, leaving 13 bases between the germline ends. Per the germline V gene, CDR1 is DFQATT and CDR2 is SNEGSKA (reference sequence). TCR beta VDJ and CDR3 profiles were obtained from a genomic DNA template. Each CDR3 protein is one row after TCRdb ran MiXCR on the reads. The sample comprises 150,000 or so distinct CDR3 sequences, about 48% of which are singletons, and less than 15% rests with the top ten. Overall study findings and caveats: Patients did not significantly differ from controls in CD8+ Simpson's diversity. Patients and controls turned out to have roughly 29 CD8+ CDR3 sequences in common.

This TCR was recovered from a human donor with aplastic anemia. Material for sequencing was sorted CD4+, CD8+, or CD8+CD57+ T cells (not recorded which) from PBMCs. J is TRBJ1-6 and V is TRBV20-1, with D tentatively TRBD1 (5 bases). CDR3 DNA: TGCAGTGCTAGAGGGGAAGCAGGGCCTTCACCCCTCCACTTT. Protein: CSARGEAGPSPLHF.